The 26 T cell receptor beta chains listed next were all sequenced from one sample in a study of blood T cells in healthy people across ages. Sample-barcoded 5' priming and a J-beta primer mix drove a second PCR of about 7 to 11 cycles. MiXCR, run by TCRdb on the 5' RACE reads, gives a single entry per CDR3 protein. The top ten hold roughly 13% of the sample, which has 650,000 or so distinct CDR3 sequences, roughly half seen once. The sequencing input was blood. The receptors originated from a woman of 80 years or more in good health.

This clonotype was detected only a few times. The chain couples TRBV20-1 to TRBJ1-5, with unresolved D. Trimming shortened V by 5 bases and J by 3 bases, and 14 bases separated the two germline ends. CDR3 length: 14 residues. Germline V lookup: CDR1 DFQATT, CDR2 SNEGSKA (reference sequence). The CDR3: CSAFSRASNQPQHF. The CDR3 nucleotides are TGCAGTGCTTTCTCCCGGGCCTCCAATCAGCCCCAGCATTTT.

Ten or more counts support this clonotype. The CDR3 region is CASRPAGMNTEAFF. Written as DNA, the CDR3 is TGTGCCAGCAGACCAGCAGGGATGAACACTGAAGCTTTCTTT. This chain links TRBV12-3 or TRBV12-4 with TRBJ1-1; D may be TRBD1 (5 bases). CDR3 size: 14 residues. V was shortened by 6 bases and J by 0 bases, with 11 bases between the two germline ends.

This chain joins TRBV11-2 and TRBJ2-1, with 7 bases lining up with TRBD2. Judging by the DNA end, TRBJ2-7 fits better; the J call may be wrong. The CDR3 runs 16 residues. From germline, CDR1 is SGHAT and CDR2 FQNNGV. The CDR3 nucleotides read TGTGCCAGCAGCTTGTCTAGCGGATCGATTTACAATGAGCAGTACTTC. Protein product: CASSLSSGSIYNEQYF.

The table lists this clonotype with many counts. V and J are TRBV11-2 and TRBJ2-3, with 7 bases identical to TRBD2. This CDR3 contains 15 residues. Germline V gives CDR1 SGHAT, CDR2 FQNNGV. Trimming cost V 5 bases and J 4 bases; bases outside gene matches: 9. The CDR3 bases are TGTGCCAGCAGCCTCCGGGACTACCTGGCAGATACGCAGTATTTT. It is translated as CASSLRDYLADTQYF.

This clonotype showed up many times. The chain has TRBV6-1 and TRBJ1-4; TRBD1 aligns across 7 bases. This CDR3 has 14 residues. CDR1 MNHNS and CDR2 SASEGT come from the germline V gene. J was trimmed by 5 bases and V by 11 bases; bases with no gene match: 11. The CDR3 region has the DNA TGTGCCTTACACCCGGGACAGATAAATGAAAAACTGTTTTTT. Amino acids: CALHPGQINEKLFF.

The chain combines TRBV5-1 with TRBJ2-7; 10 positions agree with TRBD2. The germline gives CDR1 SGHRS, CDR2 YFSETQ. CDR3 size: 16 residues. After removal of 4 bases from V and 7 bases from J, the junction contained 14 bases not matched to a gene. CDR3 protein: CASSRTGTSALDEQYF. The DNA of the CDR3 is TGCGCCAGCAGCCGTACCGGGACTAGCGCGTTAGATGAGCAGTACTTC.

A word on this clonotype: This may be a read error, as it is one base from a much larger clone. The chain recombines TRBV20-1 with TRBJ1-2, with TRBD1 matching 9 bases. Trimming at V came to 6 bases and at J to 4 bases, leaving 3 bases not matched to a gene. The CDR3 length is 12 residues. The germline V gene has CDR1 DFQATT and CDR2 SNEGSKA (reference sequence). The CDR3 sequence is CSAGQGTYGYTF. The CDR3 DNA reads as TGCAGTGCAGGACAGGGGACCTATGGCTACACCTTC.

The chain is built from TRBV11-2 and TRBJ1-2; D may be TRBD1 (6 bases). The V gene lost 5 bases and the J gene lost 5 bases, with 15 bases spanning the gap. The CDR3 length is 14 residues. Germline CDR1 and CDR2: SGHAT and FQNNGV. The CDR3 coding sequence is TGTGCCAGCAGCGGGGGGCAGGGGATGTATGGCTACACCTTC. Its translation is CASSGGQGMYGYTF.

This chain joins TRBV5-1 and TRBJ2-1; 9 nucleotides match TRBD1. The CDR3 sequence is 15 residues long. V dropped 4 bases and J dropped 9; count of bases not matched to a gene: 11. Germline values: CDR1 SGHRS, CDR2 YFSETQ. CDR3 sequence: CASSPTTGTGLEQFF. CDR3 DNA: TGCGCCAGCAGCCCGACTACCGGGACAGGGCTTGAGCAGTTCTTC.

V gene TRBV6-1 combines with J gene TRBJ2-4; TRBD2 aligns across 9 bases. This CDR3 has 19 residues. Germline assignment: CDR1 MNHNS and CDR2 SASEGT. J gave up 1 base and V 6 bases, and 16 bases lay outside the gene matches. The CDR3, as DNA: TGTGCCAGCAGCTCCTTCGTGGCGGGAGGGCCTTCGGCCAAAAACATTCAGTACTTC. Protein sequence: CASSSFVAGGPSAKNIQYF.

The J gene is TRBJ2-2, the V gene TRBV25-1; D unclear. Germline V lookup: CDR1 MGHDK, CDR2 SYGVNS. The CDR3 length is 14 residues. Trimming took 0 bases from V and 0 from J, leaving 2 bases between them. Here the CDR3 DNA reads TGTGCCAGCAGTGAATACTCGAACACCGGGGAGCTGTTTTTT. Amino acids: CASSEYSNTGELFF.

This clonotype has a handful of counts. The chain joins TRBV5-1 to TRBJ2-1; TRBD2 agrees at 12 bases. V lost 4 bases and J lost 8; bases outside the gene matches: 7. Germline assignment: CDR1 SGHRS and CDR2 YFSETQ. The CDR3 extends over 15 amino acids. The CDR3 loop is CASSPLAGGRHEQFF. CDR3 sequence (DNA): TGCGCCAGCAGCCCGCTAGCGGGGGGGCGACATGAGCAGTTCTTC.

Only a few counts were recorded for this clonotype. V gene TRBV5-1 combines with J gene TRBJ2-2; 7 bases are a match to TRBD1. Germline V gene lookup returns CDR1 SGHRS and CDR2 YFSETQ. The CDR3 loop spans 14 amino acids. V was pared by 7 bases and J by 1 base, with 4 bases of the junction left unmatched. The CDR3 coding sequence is TGCGCCAGCCAACAGGGGCAGAACACCGGGGAGCTGTTTTTT. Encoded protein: CASQQGQNTGELFF.

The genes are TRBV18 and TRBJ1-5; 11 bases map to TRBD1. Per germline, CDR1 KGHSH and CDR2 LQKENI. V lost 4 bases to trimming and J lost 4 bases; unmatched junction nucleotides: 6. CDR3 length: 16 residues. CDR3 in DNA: TGTGCCAGCTCACAAGGACAGGGGGCGAGGAATCAGCCCCAGCATTTT. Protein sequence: CASSQGQGARNQPQHF.

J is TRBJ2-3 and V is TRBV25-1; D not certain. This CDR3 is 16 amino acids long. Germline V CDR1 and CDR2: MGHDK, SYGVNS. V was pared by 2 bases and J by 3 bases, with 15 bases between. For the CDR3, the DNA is TGTGCCAGCAGTGAACCTCTCCCCGATAGAACAGATACGCAGTATTTT. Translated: CASSEPLPDRTDTQYF. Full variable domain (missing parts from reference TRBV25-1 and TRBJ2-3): EADIYQTPRYLVIGTGKKITLECSQTMGHDKMYWYQQDPGMELHLIHYSYGVNSTEKGDLSSESTVSRIRTEHFPLTLESARPSHTSQYLCASSEPLPDRTDTQYFGPGTRLTVL.

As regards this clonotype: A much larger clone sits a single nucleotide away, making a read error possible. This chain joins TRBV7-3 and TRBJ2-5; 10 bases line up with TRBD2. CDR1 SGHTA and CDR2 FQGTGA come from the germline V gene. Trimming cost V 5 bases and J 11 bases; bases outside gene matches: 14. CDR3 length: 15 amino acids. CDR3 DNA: TGTGCCAGCAGCCTCAGACTAGCGGGCTACAATGAGCAGTACTTC. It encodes CASSLRLAGYNEQYF.

In DNA, the CDR3 is TGTGCCAGCAGCTGGGGACAGGGTTTCGAAAAACTGTTTTTT. As protein: CASSWGQGFEKLFF. The rearrangement links TRBV7-9 to TRBJ1-4; 9 bases are a match to TRBD1. This CDR3 spans 14 amino acids. The V segment lost 4 bases and the J segment 8 bases; nucleotides outside the gene matches: 5. Germline CDR1 is SEHNR and CDR2 is FQNEAQ (reference sequence).

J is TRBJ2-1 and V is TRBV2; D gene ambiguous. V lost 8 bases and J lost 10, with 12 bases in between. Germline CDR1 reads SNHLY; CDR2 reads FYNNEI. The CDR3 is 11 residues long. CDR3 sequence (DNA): TGTGCCAGCCTCCTGGCATACGAGCAGTTCTTC. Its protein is CASLLAYEQFF.

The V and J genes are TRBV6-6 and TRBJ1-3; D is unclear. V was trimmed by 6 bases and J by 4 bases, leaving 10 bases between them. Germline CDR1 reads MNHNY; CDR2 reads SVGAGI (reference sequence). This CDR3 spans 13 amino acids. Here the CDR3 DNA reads TGTGCCAGCAGAGAGGGTTCAGGAAACACCATATATTTT. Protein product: CASREGSGNTIYF.

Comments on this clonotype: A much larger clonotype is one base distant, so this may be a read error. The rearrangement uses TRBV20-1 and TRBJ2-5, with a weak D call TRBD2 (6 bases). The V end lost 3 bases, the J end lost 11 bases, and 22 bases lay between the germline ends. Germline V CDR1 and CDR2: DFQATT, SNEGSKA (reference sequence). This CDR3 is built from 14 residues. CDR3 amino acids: CSARRGLNYTEQYF. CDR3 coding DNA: TGCAGTGCTAGGCGGGGACTCAACTACACTGAGCAGTACTTC.

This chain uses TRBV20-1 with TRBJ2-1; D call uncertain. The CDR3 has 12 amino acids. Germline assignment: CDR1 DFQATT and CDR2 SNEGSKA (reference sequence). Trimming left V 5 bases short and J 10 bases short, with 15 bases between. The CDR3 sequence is CSAPDNAREQFF. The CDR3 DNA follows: TGCAGTGCTCCTGACAACGCCAGGGAGCAGTTCTTC.

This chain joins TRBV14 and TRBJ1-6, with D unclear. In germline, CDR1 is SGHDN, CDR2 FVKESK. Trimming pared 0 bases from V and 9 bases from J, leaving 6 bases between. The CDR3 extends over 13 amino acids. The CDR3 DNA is TGTGCCAGCAGCCAAGATCTGGGTTCACCCCTCCACTTT. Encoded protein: CASSQDLGSPLHF.

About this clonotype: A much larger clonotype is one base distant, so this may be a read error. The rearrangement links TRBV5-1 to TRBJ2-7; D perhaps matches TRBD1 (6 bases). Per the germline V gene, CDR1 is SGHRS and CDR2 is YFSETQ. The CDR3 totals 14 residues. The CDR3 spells CVSSSRDNSYEQYF. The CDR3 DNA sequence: TGCGTCAGCAGCTCCCGGGACAACTCCTACGAGCAGTACTTC.

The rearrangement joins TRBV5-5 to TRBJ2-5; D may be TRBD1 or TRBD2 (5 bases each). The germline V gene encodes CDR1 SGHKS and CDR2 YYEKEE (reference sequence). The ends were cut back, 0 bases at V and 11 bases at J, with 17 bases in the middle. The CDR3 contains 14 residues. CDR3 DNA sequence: TGTGCCAGCAGCTTGGAAGGGGAACGATCGGGGCAGTACTTC. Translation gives CASSLEGERSGQYF.

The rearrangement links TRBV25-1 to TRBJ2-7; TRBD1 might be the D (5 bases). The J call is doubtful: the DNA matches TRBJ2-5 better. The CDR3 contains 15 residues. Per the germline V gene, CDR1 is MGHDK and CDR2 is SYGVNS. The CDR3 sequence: CASSEGGRARETQYF. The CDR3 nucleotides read TGTGCCAGCAGTGAGGGTGGCAGGGCGAGAGAGACCCAGTACTTC.

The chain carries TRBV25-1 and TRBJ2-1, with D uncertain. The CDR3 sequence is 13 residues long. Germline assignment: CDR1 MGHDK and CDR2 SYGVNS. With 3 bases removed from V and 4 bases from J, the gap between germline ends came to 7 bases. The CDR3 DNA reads TGTGCCAGCAGTGATGGACCTTACAATGAGCAGTTCTTC. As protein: CASSDGPYNEQFF.